The 26 T cell receptor beta chains listed next were all sequenced from one sample in a study of blood T cell repertoires in COVID-19. TCRdb's copy holds only in-frame clones and misses some; the assay was immunoSEQ multiplex PCR. This table has approximately 480,000 clones, approximately 92% appearing once. Material for sequencing was peripheral blood. All receptors derive from a man aged 18 to 29 with COVID-19, enrolled during active disease.

This CDR3 reads CASSRKAGVGVDTQYF. The CDR3 DNA sequence: TGTGCCAGCAGCCGGAAAGCGGGAGTGGGGGTCGATACGCAGTATTTT. V usage is TRBV3-1 (or the pseudogene TRBV3-2) and J usage is TRBJ2-3; TRBD2 aligns across 8 bases. Trimming at V came to 4 bases and at J to 6 bases, leaving 12 bases not matched to a gene. This CDR3 comprises 16 residues. Germline V gene sequence: CDR1 LGHDT, CDR2 YNNKEL (reference sequence).

The V call is TRBV7-3, the J call TRBJ2-1; 9 bases match TRBD1. This CDR3 spans 14 amino acids. Germline V CDR1 and CDR2: SGHTA, FQGTGA. Losses at the gene ends were 4 bases for V and 7 bases for J; bases not matched to a gene: 5. The CDR3: CASSSQGARNEQFF. The CDR3 nucleotides are TGTGCCAGCAGCTCACAGGGGGCGCGTAATGAGCAGTTCTTC.

The rearrangement joins TRBV2 to TRBJ1-1, with D perhaps TRBD1 (5 bases). Trimming left V 0 bases short and J 3 bases short, with 14 bases between. The germline gives CDR1 SNHLY, CDR2 FYNNEI. The CDR3 covers 16 residues. The DNA for the CDR3 is TGTGCCAGCAGTGAAGCCAGGGCAGGGAAGGACACTGAAGCTTTCTTT. Protein product: CASSEARAGKDTEAFF.

The chain is built from TRBV7-6 and TRBJ2-5, with D possibly matching TRBD2 (5 bases). The V end was cut by 4 bases, the J end by 7 bases, with 13 bases between. CDR3 length: 13 amino acids. The germline V gene has CDR1 SGHVS and CDR2 FNYEAQ. The CDR3 is CASSYSESGTQYF. In DNA form, the CDR3 reads TGTGCCAGCAGCTATAGCGAGAGCGGGACCCAGTACTTC.

The chain carries TRBV18 and TRBJ1-4; no firm D call. Trimming took 0 bases from V and 4 from J, leaving 9 bases between them. Per the germline V gene, CDR1 is KGHSH and CDR2 is LQKENI. The CDR3 runs 15 residues. The CDR3 region has the DNA TGTGCCAGCTCACCACCGGCCGGGGTTAATGAAAAACTGTTTTTT. Amino acid sequence: CASSPPAGVNEKLFF.

The table lists this clone with a count of one. The chain couples TRBV6-5 to TRBJ2-3; perhaps TRBD2 as D (5 bases). The germline CDR1 and CDR2 sequences are MNHEY and SVGAGI. The CDR3 consists of 16 residues. Trimming pared 0 bases from V and 0 bases from J, leaving 10 bases between. The CDR3 spells CASSYSPSPSTDTQYF. CDR3 sequence (DNA): TGTGCCAGCAGTTACTCGCCTAGCCCTAGCACAGATACGCAGTATTTT.

In this sample, this clone turned up a few times. The chain recombines TRBV13 with TRBJ2-1; D remains ambiguous. The V end lost 4 bases, the J end lost 0 bases, and 4 bases lay between the germline ends. Per the germline V gene, CDR1 is PRHDT and CDR2 is FYEKMQ (reference sequence). The CDR3 sequence is 13 residues long. The CDR3 DNA follows: TGTGCCAGCAGCTGGAGCTCCTACAATGAGCAGTTCTTC. It specifies CASSWSSYNEQFF.

This chain uses TRBV6-5 with TRBJ2-2; D ambiguous. In germline, CDR1 is MNHEY, CDR2 SVGAGI. V was pared by 0 bases and J by 5 bases, with 7 bases between. The CDR3 spans 14 residues. CDR3 residues: CASSYSTSTGELFF. CDR3 nucleotides: TGTGCCAGCAGTTACTCAACATCGACCGGGGAGCTGTTTTTT.

V usage is TRBV19 and J usage is TRBJ1-1, with TRBD1 identical over 7 bases. This CDR3 has 12 residues. J gave up 8 bases and V 3 bases, and 3 bases lay outside the gene matches. Germline V gene lookup returns CDR1 LNHDA and CDR2 SQIVND (reference sequence). CDR3 DNA: TGTGCCAGTAGTATCCGACAGGGAGAAGCTTTCTTT. It specifies CASSIRQGEAFF.

In its sample, this clone was seen once. This rearrangement joins TRBV15 to TRBJ1-1, with D maybe TRBD1 (5 bases). The V and J ends lost 8 bases and 5 bases respectively, with 18 bases between them. The germline V gene encodes CDR1 LNHNV and CDR2 YYDKDF (reference sequence). There are 14 residues in the CDR3. CDR3 loop: CATSDRSKRTEAFF. Here the CDR3 DNA reads TGTGCCACCTCAGACAGATCGAAAAGGACTGAAGCTTTCTTT.

This clone was observed a few times. This chain uses TRBV11-3 with TRBJ2-2; 7 nucleotides match TRBD2. The V gene's germline CDR1 is SGHNT and CDR2 YENEEA. This CDR3 is built from 14 residues. J gave up 8 bases and V 4 bases, and 7 bases lay outside the gene matches. The CDR3 protein is CASSWGAGLGELFF. The CDR3, as DNA: TGTGCCAGCAGCTGGGGAGCGGGGTTAGGGGAGCTGTTTTTT.

The genes are TRBV7-8 and TRBJ1-6; 8 nucleotides agree with TRBD1. This CDR3 comprises 16 residues. Germline V CDR1 and CDR2: SGHVS, FQNEAQ. J lost 8 bases, V lost 5 bases, and 11 bases had no gene match. CDR3 in amino acids: CASSQRTGRFDSPLHF. CDR3 sequence (DNA): TGTGCCAGCAGCCAACGGACAGGGAGGTTTGATTCACCCCTCCACTTT.

CDR3 sequence reads: CASSLGRTATTAEQYF. The CDR3 DNA is TGTGCCAGCAGTTTGGGCAGAACTGCGACTACCGCCGAGCAGTACTTC. V and J are TRBV6-5 and TRBJ2-7; perhaps TRBD2 as D (5 bases). Germline CDR1 MNHEY, CDR2 SVGAGI. V lost 4 bases to trimming and J lost 6 bases, with 22 bases between them. The CDR3 runs 16 residues.

V is TRBV19 and J is TRBJ2-3, with TRBD1 matching over 10 bases. The CDR3 runs to 18 residues. V gave up 5 bases and J gave up 1 base; unmatched junction bases: 12. The V gene's germline CDR1 is LNHDA and CDR2 SQIVND (reference sequence). The CDR3 DNA reads as TGTGCCAGTAGTGACCCACGGGGCGGGACAGGGGGCACAGATACGCAGTATTTT. Amino acids: CASSDPRGGTGGTDTQYF.

The chain has TRBV6-5 and TRBJ1-1; D unresolved. V gave up 3 bases and J gave up 3 bases, with 11 bases separating them. Per germline, CDR1 MNHEY and CDR2 SVGAGI. The CDR3 covers 14 residues. CDR3 in amino acids: CASSYLRTDTEAFF. The CDR3 coding sequence is TGTGCCAGCAGTTATCTGCGAACAGACACTGAAGCTTTCTTT.

CDR3 in DNA: TGCGCCAGCAGCTTGGAGCCGGGCCAGGGTTGGCCCCAGCATTTT. As protein: CASSLEPGQGWPQHF. The chain uses TRBV5-1 and TRBJ1-5; possibly TRBD1 for D (5 bases). CDR3 length: 15 amino acids. Trimming cost V 0 bases and J 9 bases, with 16 bases left between them. Germline-derived CDR1 and CDR2 are SGHRS and YFSETQ.

This chain joins TRBV19 and TRBJ2-2; TRBD2 aligns across 14 bases. The J segment lost 3 bases and the V segment lost 5 bases, leaving 11 bases of the junction unmatched. Germline-derived CDR1 and CDR2 are LNHDA and SQIVND (reference sequence). This CDR3 is 19 amino acids long. CDR3 in DNA: TGTGCCAGTAGTTCGCCCTCGACTAGCGGGGGGGTAGACACCGGGGAGCTGTTTTTT. As protein: CASSSPSTSGGVDTGELFF.

The V and J genes are TRBV6-5 and TRBJ2-7; 10 bases match TRBD1. The CDR3 length is 15 residues. Germline assignment: CDR1 MNHEY and CDR2 SVGAGI. The trim removed 6 bases at V and 3 bases at J, leaving 8 bases unmatched. CDR3: CASRPDRDRGYEQYF. CDR3 DNA sequence: TGTGCCAGCAGACCCGATAGGGACAGGGGCTACGAGCAGTACTTC.

This chain links TRBV11-3 with TRBJ2-7, with TRBD2 as a possible D gene (6 bases). Trimming removed 3 bases from V and 6 bases from J, with 12 bases in between. Germline V gene sequence: CDR1 SGHNT, CDR2 YENEEA. The CDR3 is 13 amino acids. The CDR3: CASSFNREREQYF. For the CDR3, the DNA is TGTGCCAGCAGCTTCAATCGGGAGCGCGAGCAGTACTTC.

V gene TRBV7-9 combines with J gene TRBJ2-5; 9 bases fit TRBD1. This CDR3 has 14 residues. Per the germline V gene, CDR1 is SEHNR and CDR2 is FQNEAQ (reference sequence). After removal of 5 bases from V and 5 bases from J, the junction contained 6 bases not matched to a gene. The CDR3, as DNA: TGTGCCAGCAGCCTGACAGGGGGTTTGGAGACCCAGTACTTC. This sequence encodes CASSLTGGLETQYF.

This clone came up once. This chain joins TRBV2 and TRBJ1-2; the D is unclear. The ends were cut back, 6 bases at V and 1 base at J, with 3 bases in the middle. CDR1 SNHLY and CDR2 FYNNEI come from the germline V gene. CDR3 size: 11 residues. The CDR3 DNA follows: TGTGCCAGCAGCTTTAACTATGGCTACACCTTC. This sequence encodes CASSFNYGYTF.

This rearrangement joins TRBV6-5 to TRBJ1-6; weak D call: TRBD1 (5 bases). Germline V gene sequence: CDR1 MNHEY, CDR2 SVGAGI. V was cut by 6 bases and J by 6 bases, with 9 bases left in between. The CDR3 has 13 amino acids. In DNA, the CDR3 is TGTGCCAGCAGCCAGGGTTTTAATTCACCCCTCCACTTT. This sequence encodes CASSQGFNSPLHF.

V usage is TRBV11-2 and J usage is TRBJ1-2; D not resolved. The CDR3 extends over 16 amino acids. The germline V gene has CDR1 SGHAT and CDR2 FQNNGV. Trimming pared 5 bases from V and 4 bases from J, leaving 20 bases between. The chain's CDR3 is CASSPLSGRRAYGYTF. In DNA form, the CDR3 reads TGTGCCAGCAGCCCGCTCTCCGGCAGGCGTGCCTATGGCTACACCTTC. The whole variable domain, filled in from reference TRBV11-2 and TRBJ1-2, reads EAGVAQSPRYKIIEKRQSVAFWCNPISGHATLYWYQQILGQGPKLLIQFQNNGVVDDSQLPKDRFSAERLKGVDSTLKIQPAKLEDSAVYLCASSPLSGRRAYGYTFGSGTRLTVV.

V and J are TRBV19 and TRBJ2-1, with TRBD1 identical over 7 bases. Trimming at V came to 6 bases and at J to 2 bases, leaving 1 base not matched to a gene. The CDR3 spans 13 residues. Germline V gives CDR1 LNHDA, CDR2 SQIVND (reference sequence). The CDR3 nucleotides are TGTGCCAGTAGCCAGGGGGCCTACAATGAGCAGTTCTTC. It is translated as CASSQGAYNEQFF.

This chain links TRBV25-1 with TRBJ2-5, with 7 bases matching TRBD2. The CDR3 sequence is 14 residues long. V lost 8 bases, J lost 1 base, and 7 bases stayed unmatched. Germline loops: CDR1 MGHDK, CDR2 SYGVNS. The CDR3 sequence is CASGMSGAQETQYF. Here the CDR3 DNA reads TGTGCCAGCGGGATGAGCGGGGCCCAAGAGACCCAGTACTTC.

This rearrangement joins TRBV10-3 to TRBJ2-6; weak D call: TRBD1 (5 bases). This CDR3 is 14 amino acids long. Germline V lookup: CDR1 ENHRY, CDR2 SYGVKD. V was pared by 8 bases and J by 2 bases, with 10 bases between. CDR3 nucleotides: TGTGCCATCTCCCCAGGGCCTGGGGCCAACGTCCTGACTTTC. Its protein is CAISPGPGANVLTF.